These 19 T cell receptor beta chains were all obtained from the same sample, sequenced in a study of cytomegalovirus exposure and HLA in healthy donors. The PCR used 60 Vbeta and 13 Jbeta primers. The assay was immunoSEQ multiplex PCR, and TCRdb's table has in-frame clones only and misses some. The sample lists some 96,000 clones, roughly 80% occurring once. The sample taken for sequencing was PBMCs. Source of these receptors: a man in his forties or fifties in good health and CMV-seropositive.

The CDR3 reads CASSVTGTGTMGYTF. CDR3 sequence (DNA): TGTGCCAGCAGCGTAACCGGGACAGGAACTATGGGCTACACCTTC. The V and J genes are TRBV9 and TRBJ1-2; 8 bases line up with TRBD1. Germline lookup yields CDR1 SGDLS and CDR2 YYNGEE. This CDR3 region has 15 residues. Germline trimming cut 1 base from V and 8 bases from J; bases unmatched to any gene: 10.

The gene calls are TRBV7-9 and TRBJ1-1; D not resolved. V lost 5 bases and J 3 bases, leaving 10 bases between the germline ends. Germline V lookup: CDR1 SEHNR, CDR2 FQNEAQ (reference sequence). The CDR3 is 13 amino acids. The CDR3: CASSLGGDTEAFF. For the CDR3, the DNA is TGTGCCAGCAGCCTCGGCGGGGACACTGAAGCTTTCTTT. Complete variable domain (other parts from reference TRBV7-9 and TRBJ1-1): DTGVSQNPRHKITKRGQNVTFRCDPISEHNRLYWYRQTLGQGPEFLTYFQNEAQLEKSRLLSDRFSAERPKGSFSTLEIQRTEQGDSAMYLCASSLGGDTEAFFGQGTRLTVV.

In DNA form, the CDR3 reads TGCGCCAGCATGCCGGGGGGGCTTTCCTACGAGCAGTACTTC. It yields the protein CASMPGGLSYEQYF. This chain links TRBV10-2 with TRBJ2-7, with 8 bases that match TRBD2. This CDR3 has 14 residues. Germline CDR1 reads WSHSY; CDR2 reads SAAADI. V was clipped by 7 bases and J by 1 base; unmatched bases: 6.

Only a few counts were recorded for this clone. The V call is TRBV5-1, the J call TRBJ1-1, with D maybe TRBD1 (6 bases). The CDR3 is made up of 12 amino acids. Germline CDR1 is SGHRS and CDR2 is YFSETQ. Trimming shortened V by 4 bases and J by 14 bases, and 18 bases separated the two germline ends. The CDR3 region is CASSKDRMGEFF. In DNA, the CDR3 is TGCGCCAGCAGCAAGGACAGAATGGGGGAATTCTTT.

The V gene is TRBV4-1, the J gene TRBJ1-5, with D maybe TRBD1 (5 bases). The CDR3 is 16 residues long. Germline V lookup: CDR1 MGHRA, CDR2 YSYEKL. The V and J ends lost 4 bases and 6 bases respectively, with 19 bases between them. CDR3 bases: TGCGCCAGCAGCCTCCTGCCCTTGGGGGGTGGTCAGCCCCAGCATTTT. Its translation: CASSLLPLGGGQPQHF.

The DNA for the CDR3 is TGCGCCAGCATCAGAGGGGGAAGCACAGATACGCAGTATTTT. Its protein product is CASIRGGSTDTQYF. The V gene is TRBV5-1, the J gene TRBJ2-3, with D tentatively TRBD1 (6 bases). V shed 6 bases and J shed 0 bases, with 11 bases lying between them. CDR1 SGHRS and CDR2 YFSETQ come from the germline V gene. This CDR3 spans 14 amino acids.

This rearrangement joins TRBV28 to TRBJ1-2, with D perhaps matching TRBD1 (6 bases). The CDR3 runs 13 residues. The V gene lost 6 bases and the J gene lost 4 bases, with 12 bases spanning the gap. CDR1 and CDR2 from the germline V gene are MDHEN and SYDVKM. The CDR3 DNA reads TGTGCCAGCAGGTGGACAGCCCTCTATGGCTACACCTTC. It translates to CASRWTALYGYTF.

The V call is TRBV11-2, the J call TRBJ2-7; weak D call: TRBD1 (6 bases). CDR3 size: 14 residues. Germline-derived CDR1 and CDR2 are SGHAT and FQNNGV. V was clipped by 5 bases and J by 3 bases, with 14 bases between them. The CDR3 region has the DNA TGTGCCAGCAGCGGGGGACATGGGATCTACGAGCAGTACTTC. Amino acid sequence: CASSGGHGIYEQYF.

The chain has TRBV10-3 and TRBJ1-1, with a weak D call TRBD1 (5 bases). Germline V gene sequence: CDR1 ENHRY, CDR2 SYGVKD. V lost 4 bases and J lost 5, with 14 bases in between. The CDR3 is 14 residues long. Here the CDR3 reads CAISVSREGTEAFF. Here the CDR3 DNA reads TGTGCCATCAGTGTCTCCAGGGAGGGGACTGAAGCTTTCTTT.

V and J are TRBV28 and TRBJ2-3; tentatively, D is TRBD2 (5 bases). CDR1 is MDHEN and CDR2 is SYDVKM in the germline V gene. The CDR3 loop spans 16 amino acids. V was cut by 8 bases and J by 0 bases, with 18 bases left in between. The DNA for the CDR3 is TGTGCCAGCCCTCCGCCGGCGGGCCTTAGCACAGATACGCAGTATTTT. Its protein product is CASPPPAGLSTDTQYF.

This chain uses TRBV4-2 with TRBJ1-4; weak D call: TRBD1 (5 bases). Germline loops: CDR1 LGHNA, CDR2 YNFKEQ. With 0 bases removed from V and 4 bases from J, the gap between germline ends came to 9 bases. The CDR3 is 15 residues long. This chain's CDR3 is CASSQDQGINEKLFF. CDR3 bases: TGTGCCAGCAGCCAAGATCAGGGTATTAATGAAAAACTGTTTTTT.

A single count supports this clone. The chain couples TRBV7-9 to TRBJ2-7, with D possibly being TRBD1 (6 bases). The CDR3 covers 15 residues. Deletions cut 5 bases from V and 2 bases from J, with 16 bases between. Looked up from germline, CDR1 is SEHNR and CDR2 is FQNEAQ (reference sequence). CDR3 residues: CASSHRRDKAYEQYF. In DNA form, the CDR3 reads TGTGCCAGCAGCCATCGCCGGGACAAGGCCTACGAGCAGTACTTC.

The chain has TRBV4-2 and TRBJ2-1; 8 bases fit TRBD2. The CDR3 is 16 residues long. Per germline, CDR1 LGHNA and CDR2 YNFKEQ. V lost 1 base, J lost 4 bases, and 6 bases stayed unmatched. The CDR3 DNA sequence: TGTGCCAGCAGCCAAGCCAGCGGGGGTGCATACAATGAGCAGTTCTTC. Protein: CASSQASGGAYNEQFF.

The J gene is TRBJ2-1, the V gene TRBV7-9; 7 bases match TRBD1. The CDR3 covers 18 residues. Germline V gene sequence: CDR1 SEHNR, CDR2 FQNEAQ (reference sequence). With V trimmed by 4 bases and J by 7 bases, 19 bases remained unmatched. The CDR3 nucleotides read TGTGCCAGCAGCTCACAGGGGATAAGGGGGCAAGGGTGGAATGAGCAGTTCTTC. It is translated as CASSSQGIRGQGWNEQFF. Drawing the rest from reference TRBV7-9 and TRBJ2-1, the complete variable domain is DTGVSQNPRHKITKRGQNVTFRCDPISEHNRLYWYRQTLGQGPEFLTYFQNEAQLEKSRLLSDRFSAERPKGSFSTLEIQRTEQGDSAMYLCASSSQGIRGQGWNEQFFGPGTRLTVL.

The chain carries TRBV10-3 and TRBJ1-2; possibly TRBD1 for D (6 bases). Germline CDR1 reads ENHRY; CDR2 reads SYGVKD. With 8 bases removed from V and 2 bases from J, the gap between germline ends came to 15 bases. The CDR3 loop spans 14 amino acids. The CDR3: CAISQTDRNYGYTF. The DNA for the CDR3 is TGTGCCATCTCTCAAACAGACAGGAACTATGGCTACACCTTC.

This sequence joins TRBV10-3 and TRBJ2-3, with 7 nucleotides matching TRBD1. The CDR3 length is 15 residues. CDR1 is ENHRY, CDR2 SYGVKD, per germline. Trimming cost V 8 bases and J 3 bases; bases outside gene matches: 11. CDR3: CAIQATGAQTDTQYF. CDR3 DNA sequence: TGTGCCATCCAGGCTACAGGGGCCCAAACAGATACGCAGTATTTT.

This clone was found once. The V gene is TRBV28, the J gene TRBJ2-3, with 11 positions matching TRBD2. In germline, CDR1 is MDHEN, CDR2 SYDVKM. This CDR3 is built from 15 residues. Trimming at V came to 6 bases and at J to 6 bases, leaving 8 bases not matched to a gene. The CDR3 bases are TGTGCCAGCAGGCCCCGGCTAGCGGGAGGTGATACGCAGTATTTT. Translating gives CASRPRLAGGDTQYF.

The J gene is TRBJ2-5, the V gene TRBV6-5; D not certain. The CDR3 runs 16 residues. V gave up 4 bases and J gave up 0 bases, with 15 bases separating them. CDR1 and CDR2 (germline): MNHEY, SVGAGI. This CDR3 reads CASSSLPTGNQETQYF. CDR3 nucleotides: TGTGCCAGCAGTTCCCTCCCCACTGGTAACCAAGAGACCCAGTACTTC.

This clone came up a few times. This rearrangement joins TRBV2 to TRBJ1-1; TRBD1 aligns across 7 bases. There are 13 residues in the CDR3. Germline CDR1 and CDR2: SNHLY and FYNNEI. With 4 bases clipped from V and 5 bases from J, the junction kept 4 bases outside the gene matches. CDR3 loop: CASSVSGGTEAFF. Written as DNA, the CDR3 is TGTGCCAGCAGTGTCTCAGGGGGGACTGAAGCTTTCTTT. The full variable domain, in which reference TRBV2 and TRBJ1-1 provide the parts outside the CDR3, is EPEVTQTPSHQVTQMGQEVILRCVPISNHLYFYWYRQILGQKVEFLVSFYNNEISEKSEIFDDQFSVERPDGSNFTLKIRSTKLEDSAMYFCASSVSGGTEAFFGQGTRLTVV.